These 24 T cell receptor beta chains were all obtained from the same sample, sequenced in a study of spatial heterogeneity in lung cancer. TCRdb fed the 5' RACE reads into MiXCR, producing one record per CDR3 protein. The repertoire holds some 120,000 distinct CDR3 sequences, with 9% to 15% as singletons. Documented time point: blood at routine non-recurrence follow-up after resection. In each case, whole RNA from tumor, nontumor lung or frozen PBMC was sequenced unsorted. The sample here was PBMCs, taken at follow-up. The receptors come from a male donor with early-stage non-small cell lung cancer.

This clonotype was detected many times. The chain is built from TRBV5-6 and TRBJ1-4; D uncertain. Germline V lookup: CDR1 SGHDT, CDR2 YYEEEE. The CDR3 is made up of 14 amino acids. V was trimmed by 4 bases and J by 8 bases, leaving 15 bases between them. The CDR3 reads CASSVRGVKEKLFF. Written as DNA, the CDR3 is TGTGCCAGCAGCGTACGAGGAGTAAAAGAAAAACTGTTTTTT. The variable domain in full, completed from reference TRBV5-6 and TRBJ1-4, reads DAGVTQSPTHLIKTRGQQVTLRCSPKSGHDTVSWYQQALGQGPQFIFQYYEEEERQRGNFPDRFSGHQFPNYSSELNVNALLLGDSALYLCASSVRGVKEKLFFGSGTQLSVL.

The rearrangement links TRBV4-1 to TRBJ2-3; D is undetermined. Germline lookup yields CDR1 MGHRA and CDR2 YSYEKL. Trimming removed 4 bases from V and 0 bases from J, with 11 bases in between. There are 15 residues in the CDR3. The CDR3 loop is CASSRPRTSTDTQYF. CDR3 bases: TGCGCCAGCAGCCGTCCCCGTACTAGCACAGATACGCAGTATTTT.

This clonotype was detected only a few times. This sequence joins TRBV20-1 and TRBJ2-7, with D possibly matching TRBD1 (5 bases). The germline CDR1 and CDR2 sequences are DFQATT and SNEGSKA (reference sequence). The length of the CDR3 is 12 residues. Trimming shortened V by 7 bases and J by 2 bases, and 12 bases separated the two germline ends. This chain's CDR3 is CSVVQGAYEQYF. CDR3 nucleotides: TGCAGTGTAGTCCAGGGCGCCTACGAGCAGTACTTC.

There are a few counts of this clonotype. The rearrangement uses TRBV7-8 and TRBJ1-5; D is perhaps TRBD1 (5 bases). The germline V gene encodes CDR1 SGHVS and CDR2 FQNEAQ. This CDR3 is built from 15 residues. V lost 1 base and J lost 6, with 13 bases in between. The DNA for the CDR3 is TGTGCCAGCAGCTTAGATCCAGGGAAGGGTCAGCCCCAGCATTTT. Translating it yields CASSLDPGKGQPQHF.

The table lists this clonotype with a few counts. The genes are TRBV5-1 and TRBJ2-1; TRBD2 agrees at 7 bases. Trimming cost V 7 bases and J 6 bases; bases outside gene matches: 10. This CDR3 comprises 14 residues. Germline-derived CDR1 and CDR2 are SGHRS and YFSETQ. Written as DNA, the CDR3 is TGCGCCAGCGGCGAGGGGAGGGTAGGCAATGAGCAGTTCTTC. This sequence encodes CASGEGRVGNEQFF.

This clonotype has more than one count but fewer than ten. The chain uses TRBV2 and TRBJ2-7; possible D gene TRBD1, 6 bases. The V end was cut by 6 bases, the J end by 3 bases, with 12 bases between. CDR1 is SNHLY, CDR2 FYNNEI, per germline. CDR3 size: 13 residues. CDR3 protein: CASRTDRNYEQYF. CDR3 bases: TGTGCCAGCAGAACTGACAGGAACTACGAGCAGTACTTC.

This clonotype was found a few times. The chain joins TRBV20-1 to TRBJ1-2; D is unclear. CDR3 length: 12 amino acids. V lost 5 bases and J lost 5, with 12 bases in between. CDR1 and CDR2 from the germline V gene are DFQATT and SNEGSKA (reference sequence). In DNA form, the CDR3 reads TGCAGTGCTCCCCGGAGGTTTTATGGCTACACCTTC. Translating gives CSAPRRFYGYTF.

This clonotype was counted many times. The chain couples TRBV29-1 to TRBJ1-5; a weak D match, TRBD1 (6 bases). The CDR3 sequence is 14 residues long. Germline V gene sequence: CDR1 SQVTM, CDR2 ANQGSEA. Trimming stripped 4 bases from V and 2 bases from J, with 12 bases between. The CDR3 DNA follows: TGCAGCGTTGCGGGGGGCAGCGGCAATCAGCCCCAGCATTTT. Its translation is CSVAGGSGNQPQHF.

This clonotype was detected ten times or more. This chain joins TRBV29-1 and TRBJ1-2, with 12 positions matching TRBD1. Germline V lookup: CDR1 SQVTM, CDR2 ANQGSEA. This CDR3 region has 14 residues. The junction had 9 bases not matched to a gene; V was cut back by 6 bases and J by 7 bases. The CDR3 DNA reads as TGCAGCGTGGCGCCGGGACAGGGGGCGGGTGGCTACACCTTC. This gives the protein CSVAPGQGAGGYTF.

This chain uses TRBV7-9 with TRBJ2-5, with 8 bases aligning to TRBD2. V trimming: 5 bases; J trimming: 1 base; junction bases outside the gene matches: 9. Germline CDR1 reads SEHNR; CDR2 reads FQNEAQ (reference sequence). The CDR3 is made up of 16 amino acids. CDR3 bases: TGTGCCAGCAGCGCTCGGCGGGGGGCCCTCCAAGAGACCCAGTACTTC. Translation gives CASSARRGALQETQYF.

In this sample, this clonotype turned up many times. The DNA for the CDR3 is TGTGCCAGCAGTCTGGCGGGACAGCTCATGAACACTGAAGCTTTCTTT. Translating gives CASSLAGQLMNTEAFF. The chain is built from TRBV12-3 or TRBV12-4 and TRBJ1-1; 7 bases are a match to TRBD1. With V trimmed by 5 bases and J by 0 bases, 9 bases remained unmatched. CDR3 length: 16 amino acids.

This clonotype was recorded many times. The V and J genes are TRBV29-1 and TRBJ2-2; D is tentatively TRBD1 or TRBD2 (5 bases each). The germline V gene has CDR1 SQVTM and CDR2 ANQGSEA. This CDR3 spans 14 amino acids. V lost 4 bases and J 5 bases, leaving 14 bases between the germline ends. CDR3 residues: CSVGEGPGTGELFF. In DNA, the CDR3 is TGCAGCGTTGGAGAGGGACCTGGGACCGGGGAGCTGTTTTTT.

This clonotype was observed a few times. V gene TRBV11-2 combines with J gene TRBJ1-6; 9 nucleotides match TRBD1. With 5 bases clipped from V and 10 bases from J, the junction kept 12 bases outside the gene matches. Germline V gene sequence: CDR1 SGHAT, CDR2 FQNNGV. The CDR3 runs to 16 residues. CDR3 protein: CASSLFLGQGGSPLHF. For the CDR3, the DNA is TGTGCCAGCAGCCTCTTTCTGGGACAGGGCGGCTCACCCCTCCACTTT.

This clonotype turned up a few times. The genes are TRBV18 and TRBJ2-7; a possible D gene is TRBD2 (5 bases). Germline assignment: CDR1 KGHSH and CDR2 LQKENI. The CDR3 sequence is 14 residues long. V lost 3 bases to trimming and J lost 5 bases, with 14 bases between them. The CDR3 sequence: CASSPDLSENEQYF. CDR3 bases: TGTGCCAGCTCACCGGACTTGTCTGAAAACGAGCAGTACTTC.

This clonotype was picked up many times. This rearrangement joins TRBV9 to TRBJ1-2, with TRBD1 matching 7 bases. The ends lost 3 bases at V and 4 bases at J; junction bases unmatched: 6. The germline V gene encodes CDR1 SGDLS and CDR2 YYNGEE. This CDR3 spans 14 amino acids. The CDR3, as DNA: TGTGCCAGCAGCGCCGCTGGACAGGTCTATGGCTACACCTTC. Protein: CASSAAGQVYGYTF.

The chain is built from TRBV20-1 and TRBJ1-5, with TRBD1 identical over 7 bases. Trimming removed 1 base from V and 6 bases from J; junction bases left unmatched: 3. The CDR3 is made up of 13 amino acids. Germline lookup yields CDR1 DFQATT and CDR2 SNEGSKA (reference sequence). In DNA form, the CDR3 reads TGCAGTGCTAGAGGAGGGGGCGGTCAGCCCCAGCATTTT. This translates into CSARGGGGQPQHF.

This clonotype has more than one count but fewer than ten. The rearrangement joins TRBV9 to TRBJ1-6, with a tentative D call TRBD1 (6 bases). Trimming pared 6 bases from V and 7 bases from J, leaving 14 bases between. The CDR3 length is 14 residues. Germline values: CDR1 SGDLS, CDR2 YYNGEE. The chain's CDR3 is CASKAGASNSPLHF. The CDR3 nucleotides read TGTGCCAGCAAAGCAGGGGCAAGCAATTCACCCCTCCACTTT. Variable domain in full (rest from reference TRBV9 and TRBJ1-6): DSGVTQTPKHLITATGQRVTLRCSPRSGDLSVYWYQQSLDQGLQFLIQYYNGEERAKGNILERFSAQQFPDLHSELNLSSLELGDSALYFCASKAGASNSPLHFGNGTRLTVT.

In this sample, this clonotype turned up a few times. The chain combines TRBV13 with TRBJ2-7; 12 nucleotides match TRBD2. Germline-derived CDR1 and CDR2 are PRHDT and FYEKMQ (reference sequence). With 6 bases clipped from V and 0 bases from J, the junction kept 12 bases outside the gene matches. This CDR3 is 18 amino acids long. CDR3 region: CASSIRGLAGKPSYEQYF. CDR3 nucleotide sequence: TGTGCCAGCAGTATCCGCGGACTAGCGGGGAAACCCTCCTACGAGCAGTACTTC.

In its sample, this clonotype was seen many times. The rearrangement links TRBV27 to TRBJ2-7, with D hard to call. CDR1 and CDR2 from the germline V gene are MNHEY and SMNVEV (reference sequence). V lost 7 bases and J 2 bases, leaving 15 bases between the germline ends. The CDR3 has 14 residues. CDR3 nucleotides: TGTGCCAGCATCGGGCAGAGTTTACCCTACGAGCAGTACTTC. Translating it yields CASIGQSLPYEQYF.

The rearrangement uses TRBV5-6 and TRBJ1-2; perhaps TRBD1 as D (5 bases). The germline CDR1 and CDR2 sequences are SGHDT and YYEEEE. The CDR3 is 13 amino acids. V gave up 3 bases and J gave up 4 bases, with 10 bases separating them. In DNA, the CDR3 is TGTGCCAGCAGCTCGGGGGTTGGCTATGGCTACACCTTC. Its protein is CASSSGVGYGYTF.

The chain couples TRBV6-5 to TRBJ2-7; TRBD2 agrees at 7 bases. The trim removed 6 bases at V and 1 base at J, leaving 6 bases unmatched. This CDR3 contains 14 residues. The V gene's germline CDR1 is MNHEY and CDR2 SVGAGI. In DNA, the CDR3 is TGTGCCAGCAGCAGCAGCGGGGCGTCCTACGAGCAGTACTTC. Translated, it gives CASSSSGASYEQYF.

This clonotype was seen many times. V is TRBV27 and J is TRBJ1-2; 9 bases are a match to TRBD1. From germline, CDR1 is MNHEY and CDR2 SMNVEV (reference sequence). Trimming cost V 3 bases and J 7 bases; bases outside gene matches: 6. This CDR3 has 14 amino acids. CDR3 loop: CASSFVGQGSGYTF. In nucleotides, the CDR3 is TGTGCCAGCAGTTTTGTTGGACAGGGGAGTGGCTACACCTTC.

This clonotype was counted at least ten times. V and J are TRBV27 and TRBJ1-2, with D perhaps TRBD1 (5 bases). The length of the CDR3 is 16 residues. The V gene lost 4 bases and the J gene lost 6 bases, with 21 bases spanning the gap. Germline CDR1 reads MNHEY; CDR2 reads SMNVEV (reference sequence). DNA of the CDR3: TGTGCCAGCAGTTGGGACCGGACTAAGTTGAAGGATGGCTACACCTTC. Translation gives CASSWDRTKLKDGYTF.

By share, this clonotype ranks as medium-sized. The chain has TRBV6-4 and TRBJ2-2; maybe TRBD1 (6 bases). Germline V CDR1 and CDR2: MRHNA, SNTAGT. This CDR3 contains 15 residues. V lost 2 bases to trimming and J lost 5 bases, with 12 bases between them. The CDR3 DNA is TGTGCCAGCAGTGACGGGGCAGGGACAACCGGGGAGCTGTTTTTT. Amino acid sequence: CASSDGAGTTGELFF.